This T cell receptor beta chain was obtained from a study of cytomegalovirus exposure and HLA in healthy donors. Regarding the study as a whole: The investigators catalogued 180 or so TCR beta chains as cytomegalovirus-associated.

Vbeta (60) and Jbeta (13) primers were used in the PCR. Measured with immunoSEQ multiplex PCR; TCRdb has only the in-frame clones, and not every one. The table lists fewer than 200,000 clones, around 76% of them singletons. Note on this clone: Its specificity is not known.

The CDR3 consists of 14 residues. CDR1 is LNHDA, CDR2 SQIVND, per germline (reference sequence). Trimming pared 7 bases from V and 4 bases from J, leaving 16 bases between. This receptor was obtained from a girl aged 10-17 years in good health and CMV-seropositive. The sample comprised PBMCs. This chain connects TRBV19 to TRBJ1-2; no definite D call. The CDR3 sequence: CASTPNELPYGYTF. The CDR3 DNA follows: TGTGCCAGTACCCCCAATGAGCTCCCCTATGGCTACACCTTC.